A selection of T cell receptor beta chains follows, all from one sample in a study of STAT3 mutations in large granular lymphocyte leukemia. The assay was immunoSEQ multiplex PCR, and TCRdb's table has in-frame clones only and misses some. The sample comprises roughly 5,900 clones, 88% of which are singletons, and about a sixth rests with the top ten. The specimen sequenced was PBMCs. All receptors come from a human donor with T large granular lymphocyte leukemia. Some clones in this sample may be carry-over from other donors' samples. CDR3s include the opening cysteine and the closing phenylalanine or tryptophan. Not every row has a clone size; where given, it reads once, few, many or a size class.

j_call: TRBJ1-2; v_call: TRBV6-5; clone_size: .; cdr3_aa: CASTMTGANYGYTF
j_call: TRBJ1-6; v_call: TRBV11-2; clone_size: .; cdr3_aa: CASGWTGTGNSPLHF
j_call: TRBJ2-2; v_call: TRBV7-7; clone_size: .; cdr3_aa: CASRAPGTGGTGELFF
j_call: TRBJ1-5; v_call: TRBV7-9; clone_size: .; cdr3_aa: CALGGQGFNQPQHF
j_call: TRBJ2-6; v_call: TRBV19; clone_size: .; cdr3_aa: CASSPGVLGSGANVLTF
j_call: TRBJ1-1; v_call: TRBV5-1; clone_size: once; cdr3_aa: CASSPGGQGATEAFF
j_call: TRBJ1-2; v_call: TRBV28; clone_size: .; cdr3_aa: CASRPDSAGYTF
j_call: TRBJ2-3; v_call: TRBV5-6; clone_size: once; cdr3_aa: CASSLVSGGADTQYF
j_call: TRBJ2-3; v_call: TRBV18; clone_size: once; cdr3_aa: CASSPGTSGGPDTQYF
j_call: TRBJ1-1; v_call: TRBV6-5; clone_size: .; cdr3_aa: CASSYPGTEFEAFF
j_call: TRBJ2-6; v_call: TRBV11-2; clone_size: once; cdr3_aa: CASSGSQSGANVLTF
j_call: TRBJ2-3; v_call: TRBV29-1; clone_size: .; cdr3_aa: CSVASRGLGTDTQYF
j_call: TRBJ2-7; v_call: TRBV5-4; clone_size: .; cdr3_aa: CASSLVPGYEQYF
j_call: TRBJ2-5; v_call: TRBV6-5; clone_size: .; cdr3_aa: CASSYHPIVAQETQYF
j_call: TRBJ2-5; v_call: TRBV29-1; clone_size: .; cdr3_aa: CSVRLAGETQYF
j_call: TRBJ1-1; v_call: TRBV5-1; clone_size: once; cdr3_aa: CASSWGLVGNTEAFF
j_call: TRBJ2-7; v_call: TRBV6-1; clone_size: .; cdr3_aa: CACRTGITSYEQYF
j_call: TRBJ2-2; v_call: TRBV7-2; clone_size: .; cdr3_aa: CASTPMRELFF
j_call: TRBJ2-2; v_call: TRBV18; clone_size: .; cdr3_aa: CASSPLAGGNTGELFF
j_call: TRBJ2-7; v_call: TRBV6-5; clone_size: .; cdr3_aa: CASSPLTGVHEQYF
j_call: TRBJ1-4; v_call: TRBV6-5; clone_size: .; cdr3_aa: CASSGGEKLFF
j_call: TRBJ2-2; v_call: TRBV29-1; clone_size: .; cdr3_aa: CSASGSGNTGELFF
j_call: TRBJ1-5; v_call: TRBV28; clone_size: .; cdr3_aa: CASSLLTHSNQPQHF
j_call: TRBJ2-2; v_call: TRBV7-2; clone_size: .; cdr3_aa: CASSLQGGGTGELFF
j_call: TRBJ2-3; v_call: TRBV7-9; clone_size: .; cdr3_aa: CASSLGVAGGSTDTQYF
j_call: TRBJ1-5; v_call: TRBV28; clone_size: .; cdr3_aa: CASSLGGVGQPQHF
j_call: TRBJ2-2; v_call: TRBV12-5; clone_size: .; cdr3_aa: CASGLAAYLGTGELFF
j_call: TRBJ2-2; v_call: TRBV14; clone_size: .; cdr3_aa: CASSQASSGELFF
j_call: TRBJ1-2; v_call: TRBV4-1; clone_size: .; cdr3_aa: CASSQDTGTNYGYTF
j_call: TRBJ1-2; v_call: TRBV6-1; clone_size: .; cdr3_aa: CASSRPRTGDGYTF
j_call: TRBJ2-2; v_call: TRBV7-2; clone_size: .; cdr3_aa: CASSFPGQANTGELFF
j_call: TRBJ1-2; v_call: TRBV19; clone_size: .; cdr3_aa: CASRSRGDSYGYTF
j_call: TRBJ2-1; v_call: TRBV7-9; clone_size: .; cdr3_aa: CASSLVRNEQFF
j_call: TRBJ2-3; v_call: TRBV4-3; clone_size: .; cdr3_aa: CASSPSFLLGIAGEADTQYF